The sequence of this T cell receptor (beta chain) was determined in a study of CD8+ T cells in alopecia areata. Treatment defined: oral pan-JAK inhibitor, 5-10 mg twice daily. Sequencing templates came from extracted RNA that was reverse transcribed into cDNA. Only in-frame clones appear in the TCRdb table, and some are missing; sequencing was by immunoSEQ multiplex PCR. Of about 270,000 clones in the sample, around three fifths were seen once. The CDR3 loop spans 15 amino acids. The germline V and J ends were trimmed by 0 bases and 7 bases, with 16 bases remaining between them. The germline gives CDR1 SGDLS, CDR2 YYNGEE. This clone was recorded a few times.

The clonotype originates from a human donor with alopecia areata. This specimen was CD4+ T cells sorted from blood, taken around week 54, from a patient treated with tofacitinib. This rearrangement joins TRBV9 to TRBJ1-2; D is unclear. The chain's CDR3 is CASSVGINPSGGYTF. DNA for the CDR3: TGTGCCAGCAGCGTAGGCATAAATCCTTCGGGTGGCTACACCTTC.